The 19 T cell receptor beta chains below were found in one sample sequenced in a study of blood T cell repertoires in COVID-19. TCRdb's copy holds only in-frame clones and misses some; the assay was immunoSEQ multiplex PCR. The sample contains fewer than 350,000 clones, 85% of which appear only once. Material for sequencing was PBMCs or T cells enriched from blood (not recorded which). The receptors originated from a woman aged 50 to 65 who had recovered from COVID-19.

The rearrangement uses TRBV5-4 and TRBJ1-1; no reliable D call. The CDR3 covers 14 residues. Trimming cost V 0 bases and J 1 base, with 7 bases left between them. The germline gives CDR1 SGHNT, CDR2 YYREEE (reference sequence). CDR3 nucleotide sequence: TGTGCCAGCAGCTTGGGGTACAGGAACACTGAAGCTTTCTTT. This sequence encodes CASSLGYRNTEAFF. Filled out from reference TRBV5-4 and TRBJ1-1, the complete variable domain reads ETGVTQSPTHLIKTRGQQVTLRCSSQSGHNTVSWYQQALGQGPQFIFQYYREEENGRGNFPPRFSGLQFPNYSSELNVNALELDDSALYLCASSLGYRNTEAFFGQGTRLTVV.

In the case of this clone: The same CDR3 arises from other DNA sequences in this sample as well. CDR3 nucleotides: TGTGCCAGCAGCCTCCAGGGGTACGAGCAGTACTTC. It yields the protein CASSLQGYEQYF. The chain combines TRBV7-9 with TRBJ2-7; a weak D match, TRBD1 (6 bases). The CDR3 spans 12 residues. The V end lost 5 bases, the J end lost 4 bases, and 9 bases lay between the germline ends. Germline lookup yields CDR1 SEHNR and CDR2 FQNEAQ (reference sequence).

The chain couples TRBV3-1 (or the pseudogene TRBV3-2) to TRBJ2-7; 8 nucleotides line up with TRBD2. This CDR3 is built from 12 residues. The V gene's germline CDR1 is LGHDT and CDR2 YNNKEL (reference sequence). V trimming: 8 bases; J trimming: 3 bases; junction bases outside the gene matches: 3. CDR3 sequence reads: CASAAGGYEQYF. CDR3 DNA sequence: TGTGCCAGCGCGGCGGGAGGCTACGAGCAGTACTTC.

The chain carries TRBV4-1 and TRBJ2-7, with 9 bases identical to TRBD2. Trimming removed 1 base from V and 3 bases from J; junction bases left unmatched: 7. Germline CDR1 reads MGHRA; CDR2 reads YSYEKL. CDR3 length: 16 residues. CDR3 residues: CASSQAVSGSIYEQYF. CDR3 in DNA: TGCGCCAGCAGCCAAGCGGTTAGCGGGAGTATCTACGAGCAGTACTTC.

The CDR3 coding sequence is TGTGCCAGTTTTATGAGGGAGCGTTCACCCCTCCACTTT. The encoded protein is CASFMRERSPLHF. The chain is built from TRBV6-5 and TRBJ1-6; the D is unclear. Germline-derived CDR1 and CDR2 are MNHEY and SVGAGI. V was pared by 9 bases and J by 9 bases, with 15 bases between. The CDR3 runs to 13 residues.

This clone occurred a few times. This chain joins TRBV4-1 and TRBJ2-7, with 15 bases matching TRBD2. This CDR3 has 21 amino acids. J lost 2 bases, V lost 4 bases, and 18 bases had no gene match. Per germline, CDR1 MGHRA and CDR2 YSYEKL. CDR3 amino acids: CASSPGLAGGINTGRTYEQYF. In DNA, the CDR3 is TGCGCCAGCAGCCCGGGACTAGCGGGGGGAATAAACACTGGAAGGACCTACGAGCAGTACTTC.

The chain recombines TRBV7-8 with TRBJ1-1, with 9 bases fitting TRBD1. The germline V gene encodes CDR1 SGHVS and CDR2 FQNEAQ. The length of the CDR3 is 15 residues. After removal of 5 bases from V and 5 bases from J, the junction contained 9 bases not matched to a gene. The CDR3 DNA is TGTGCCAGCAGCCCGGAACAGGGGGCAAGGACTGAAGCTTTCTTT. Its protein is CASSPEQGARTEAFF.

As DNA, the CDR3 is TGTGCCAGCAGCTTAACAGGTTTAATCAATCAGCCCCAGCATTTT. This sequence encodes CASSLTGLINQPQHF. The chain employs TRBV7-2 and TRBJ1-5, with D maybe TRBD1 (5 bases). Trimming took 2 bases from V and 3 from J, leaving 11 bases between them. Germline CDR1 SGHTA, CDR2 FQGNSA. The CDR3 extends over 15 amino acids.

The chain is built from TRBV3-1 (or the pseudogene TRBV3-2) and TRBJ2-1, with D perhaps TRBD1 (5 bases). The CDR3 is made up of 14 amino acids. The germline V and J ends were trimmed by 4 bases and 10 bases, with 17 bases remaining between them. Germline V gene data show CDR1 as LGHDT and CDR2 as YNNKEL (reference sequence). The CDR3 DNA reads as TGTGCCAGCAGCCCCTGGAACAGGTTGAAGGAGCAGTTCTTC. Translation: CASSPWNRLKEQFF.

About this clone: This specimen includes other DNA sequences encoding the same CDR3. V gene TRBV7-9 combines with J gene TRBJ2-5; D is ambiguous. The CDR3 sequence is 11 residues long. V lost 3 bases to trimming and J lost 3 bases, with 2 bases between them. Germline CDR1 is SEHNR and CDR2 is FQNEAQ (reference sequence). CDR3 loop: CASSFKETQYF. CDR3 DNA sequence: TGTGCCAGCAGCTTCAAAGAGACCCAGTACTTC.

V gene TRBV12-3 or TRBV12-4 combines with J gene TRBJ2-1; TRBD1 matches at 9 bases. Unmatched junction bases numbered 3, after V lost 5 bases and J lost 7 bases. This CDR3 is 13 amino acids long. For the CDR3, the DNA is TGTGCCAGCAGTCGGGACAGGGCAAATGAGCAGTTCTTC. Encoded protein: CASSRDRANEQFF.

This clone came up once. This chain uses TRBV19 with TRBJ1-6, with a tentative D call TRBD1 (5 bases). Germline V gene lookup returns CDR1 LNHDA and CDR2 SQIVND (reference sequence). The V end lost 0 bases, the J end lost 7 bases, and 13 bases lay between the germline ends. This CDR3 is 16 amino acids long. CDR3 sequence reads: CASSIEGQGHNSPLHF. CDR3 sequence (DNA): TGTGCCAGTAGTATAGAGGGGCAGGGCCACAATTCACCCCTCCACTTT. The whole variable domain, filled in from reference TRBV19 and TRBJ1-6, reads DGGITQSPKYLFRKEGQNVTLSCEQNLNHDAMYWYRQDPGQGLRLIYYSQIVNDFQKGDIAEGYSVSREKKESFPLTVTSAQKNPTAFYLCASSIEGQGHNSPLHFGNGTRLTVT.

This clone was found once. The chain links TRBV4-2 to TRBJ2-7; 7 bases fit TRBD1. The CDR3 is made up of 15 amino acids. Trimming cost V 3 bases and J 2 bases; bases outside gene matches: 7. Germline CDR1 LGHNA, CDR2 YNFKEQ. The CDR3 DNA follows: TGTGCCAGCAGCCAGTTTACAGGGGTAGCCTACGAGCAGTACTTC. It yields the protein CASSQFTGVAYEQYF.

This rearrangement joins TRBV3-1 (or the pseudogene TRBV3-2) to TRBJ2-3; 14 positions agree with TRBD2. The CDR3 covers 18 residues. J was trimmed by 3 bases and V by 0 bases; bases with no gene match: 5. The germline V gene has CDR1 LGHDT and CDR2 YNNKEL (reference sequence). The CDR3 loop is CASSQEPGLAGETDTQYF. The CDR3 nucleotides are TGTGCCAGCAGCCAAGAACCGGGACTAGCGGGGGAGACAGATACGCAGTATTTT.

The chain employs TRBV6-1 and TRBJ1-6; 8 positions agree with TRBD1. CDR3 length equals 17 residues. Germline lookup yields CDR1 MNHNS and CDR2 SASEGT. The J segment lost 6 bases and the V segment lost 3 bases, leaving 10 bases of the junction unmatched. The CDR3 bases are TGTGCCAGCAGTGATCGGGACAGGAGGGGAGGTAATTCACCCCTCCACTTT. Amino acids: CASSDRDRRGGNSPLHF.

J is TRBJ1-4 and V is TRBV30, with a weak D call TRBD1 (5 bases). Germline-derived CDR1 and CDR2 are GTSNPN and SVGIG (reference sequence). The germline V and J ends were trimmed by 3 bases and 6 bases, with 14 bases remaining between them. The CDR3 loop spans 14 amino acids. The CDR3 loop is CAWSVRVSDEKLFF. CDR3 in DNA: TGTGCCTGGAGCGTCAGGGTGTCGGATGAAAAACTGTTTTTT.

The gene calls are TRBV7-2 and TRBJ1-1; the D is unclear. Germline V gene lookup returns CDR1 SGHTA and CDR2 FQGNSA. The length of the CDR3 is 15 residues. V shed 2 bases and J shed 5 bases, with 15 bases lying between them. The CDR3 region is CASSLSGQANTEAFF. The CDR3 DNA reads TGTGCCAGCAGCTTAAGCGGTCAGGCGAATACTGAAGCTTTCTTT.

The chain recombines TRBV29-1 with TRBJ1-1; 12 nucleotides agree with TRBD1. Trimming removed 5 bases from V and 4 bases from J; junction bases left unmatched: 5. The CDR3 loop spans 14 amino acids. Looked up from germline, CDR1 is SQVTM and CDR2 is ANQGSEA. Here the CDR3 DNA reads TGCAGCGTTCGGGACAGGGGGCACCCCACTGAAGCTTTCTTT. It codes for CSVRDRGHPTEAFF.

CDR3: CASSRGGPVDGYTF. DNA for the CDR3: TGTGCCAGTAGCCGGGGGGGCCCCGTCGATGGCTACACCTTC. This rearrangement joins TRBV19 to TRBJ1-2, with D possibly matching TRBD1 (6 bases). Germline CDR1 LNHDA, CDR2 SQIVND (reference sequence). Trimming pared 6 bases from V and 6 bases from J, leaving 17 bases between. The length of the CDR3 is 14 residues.